This TCR beta chain originates from a study of cytomegalovirus exposure and HLA in healthy donors. In the PCR, 60 Vbeta and 13 Jbeta primers were used. The table came from immunoSEQ multiplex PCR; TCRdb's copy has only in-frame clones and leaves some out. The data show roughly 90,000 clones, roughly 80% seen once. The V and J ends lost 4 bases and 1 base respectively, with 9 bases between them. The germline V gene encodes CDR1 LNHDA and CDR2 SQIVND (reference sequence). This CDR3 has 14 amino acids. Specimen: PBMCs. The receptor was isolated from a man between 18 and 29 years old in good health and CMV-seronegative. The rearrangement joins TRBV19 to TRBJ2-3, with D possibly being TRBD2 (6 bases). CDR3 sequence (DNA): TGTGCCAGTAGTACCACGGGGGGCACAGATACGCAGTATTTT. Translated, it gives CASSTTGGTDTQYF.